The 2 T cell receptor beta chains below were found in one sample sequenced in a study of T cells after yellow fever vaccination. TCRdb passed the 5' RACE reads through MiXCR, listing each CDR3 protein once. Of 150,000 to 200,000 distinct CDR3 sequences listed, roughly 9.6% are singletons. The sequences come from CD8+ T cells sorted from PBMCs, collected 15 days after the yellow fever booster vaccination. These receptors all stem from a man between 18 and 35 years old who received the YFV17D yellow fever vaccine.

This clonotype appeared a few times. This chain links TRBV27 with TRBJ2-7; D remains unclear. The CDR3 consists of 15 residues. Trimming removed 0 bases from V and 3 bases from J, with 12 bases in between. CDR1 is MNHEY, CDR2 SMNVEV, per germline (reference sequence). DNA for the CDR3: TGTGCCAGCAGTTTATCCTTGATAAGTAGCTACGAGCAGTACTTC. This translates into CASSLSLISSYEQYF.

The chain uses TRBV7-6 and TRBJ1-5; D is unresolved. The CDR3 sequence is 13 residues long. V was pared by 0 bases and J by 3 bases, with 3 bases between. Germline CDR1 reads SGHVS; CDR2 reads FNYEAQ. Written as DNA, the CDR3 is TGTGCCAGCAGCTTAGCCCACAATCAGCCCCAGCATTTT. This gives the protein CASSLAHNQPQHF.